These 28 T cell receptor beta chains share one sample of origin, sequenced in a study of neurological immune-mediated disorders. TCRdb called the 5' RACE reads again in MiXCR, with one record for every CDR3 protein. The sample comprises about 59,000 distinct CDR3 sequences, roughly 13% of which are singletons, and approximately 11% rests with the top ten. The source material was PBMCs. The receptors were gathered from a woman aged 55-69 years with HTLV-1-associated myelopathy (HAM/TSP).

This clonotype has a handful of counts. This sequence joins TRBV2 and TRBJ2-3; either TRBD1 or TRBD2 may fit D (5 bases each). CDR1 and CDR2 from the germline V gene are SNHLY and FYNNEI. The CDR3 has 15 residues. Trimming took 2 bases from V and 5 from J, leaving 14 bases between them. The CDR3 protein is CASSESGVGLDTQYF. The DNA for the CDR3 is TGTGCCAGCAGTGAAAGCGGAGTGGGGCTAGATACGCAGTATTTT.

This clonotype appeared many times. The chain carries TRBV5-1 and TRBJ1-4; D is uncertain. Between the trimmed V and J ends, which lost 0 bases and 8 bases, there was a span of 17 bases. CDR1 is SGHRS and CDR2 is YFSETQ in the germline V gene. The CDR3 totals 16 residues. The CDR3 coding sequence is TGCGCCAGCAGCTTGGTCAAAACAGCCGCGAGGGAAAAACTGTTTTTT. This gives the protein CASSLVKTAAREKLFF.

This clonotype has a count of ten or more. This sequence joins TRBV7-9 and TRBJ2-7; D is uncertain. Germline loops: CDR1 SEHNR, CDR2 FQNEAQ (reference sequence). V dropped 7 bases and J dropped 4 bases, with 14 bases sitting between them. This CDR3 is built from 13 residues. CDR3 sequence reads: CASTKAANYEQYF. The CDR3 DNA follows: TGTGCCAGCACAAAGGCAGCCAATTACGAGCAGTACTTC.

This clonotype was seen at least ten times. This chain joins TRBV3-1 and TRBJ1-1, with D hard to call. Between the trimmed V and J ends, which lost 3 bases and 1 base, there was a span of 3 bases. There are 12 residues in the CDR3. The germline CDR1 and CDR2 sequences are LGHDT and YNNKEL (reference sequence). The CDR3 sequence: CASSQTNTEAFF. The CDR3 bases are TGTGCCAGCAGCCAGACGAACACTGAAGCTTTCTTT.

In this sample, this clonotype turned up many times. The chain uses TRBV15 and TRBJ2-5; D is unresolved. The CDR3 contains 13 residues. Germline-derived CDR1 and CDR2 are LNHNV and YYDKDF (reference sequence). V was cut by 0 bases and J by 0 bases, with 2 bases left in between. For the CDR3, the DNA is TGTGCCACCAGCAGAGATTACCAAGAGACCCAGTACTTC. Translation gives CATSRDYQETQYF.

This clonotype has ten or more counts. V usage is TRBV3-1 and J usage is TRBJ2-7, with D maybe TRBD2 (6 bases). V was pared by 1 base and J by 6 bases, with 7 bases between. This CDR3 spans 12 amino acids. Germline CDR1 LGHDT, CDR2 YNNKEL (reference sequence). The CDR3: CASSQVEGEQYF. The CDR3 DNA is TGTGCCAGCAGCCAAGTGGAGGGCGAGCAGTACTTC.

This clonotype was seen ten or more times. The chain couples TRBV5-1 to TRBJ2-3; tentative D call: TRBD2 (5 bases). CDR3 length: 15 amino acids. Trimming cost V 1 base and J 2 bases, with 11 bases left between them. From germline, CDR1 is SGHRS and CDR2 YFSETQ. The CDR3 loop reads CASSLSGKSTDTQYF. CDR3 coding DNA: TGCGCCAGCAGCTTGTCGGGGAAATCCACAGATACGCAGTATTTT.

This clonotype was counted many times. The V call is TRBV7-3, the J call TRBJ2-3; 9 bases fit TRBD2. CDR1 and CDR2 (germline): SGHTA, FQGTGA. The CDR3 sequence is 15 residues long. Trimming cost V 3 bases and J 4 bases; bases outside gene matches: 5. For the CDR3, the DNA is TGTGCCAGCAGCTTCGGCGGGAGGGTAGCAGATACGCAGTATTTT. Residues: CASSFGGRVADTQYF.

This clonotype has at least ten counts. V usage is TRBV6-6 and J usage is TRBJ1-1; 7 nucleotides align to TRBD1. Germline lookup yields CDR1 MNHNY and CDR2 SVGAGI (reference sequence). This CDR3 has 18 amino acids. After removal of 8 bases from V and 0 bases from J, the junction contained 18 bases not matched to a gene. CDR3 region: CASGVVRGQSVMNTEAFF. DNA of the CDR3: TGTGCCAGCGGTGTGGTTAGGGGACAGTCTGTAATGAACACTGAAGCTTTCTTT.

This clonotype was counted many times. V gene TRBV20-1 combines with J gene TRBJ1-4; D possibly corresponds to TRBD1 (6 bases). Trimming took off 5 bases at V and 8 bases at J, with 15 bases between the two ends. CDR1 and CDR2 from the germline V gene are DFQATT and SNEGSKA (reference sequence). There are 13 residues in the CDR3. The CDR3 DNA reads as TGCAGTGCTGGAACAGGGTTTCGGGAAAAACTGTTTTTT. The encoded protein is CSAGTGFREKLFF.

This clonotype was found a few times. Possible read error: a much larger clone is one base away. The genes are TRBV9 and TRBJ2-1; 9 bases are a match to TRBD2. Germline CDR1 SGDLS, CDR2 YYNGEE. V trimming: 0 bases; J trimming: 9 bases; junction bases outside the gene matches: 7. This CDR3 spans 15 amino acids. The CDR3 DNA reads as TGTGCCAGCAGCGTAGCCAGCGGGAGGCCCCGTGAGCAGTTCTTC. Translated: CASSVASGRPREQFF.

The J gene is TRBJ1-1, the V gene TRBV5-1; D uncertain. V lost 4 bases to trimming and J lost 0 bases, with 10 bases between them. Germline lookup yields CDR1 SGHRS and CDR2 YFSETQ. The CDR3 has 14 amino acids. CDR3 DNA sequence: TGCGCCAGCAGCCTCATGGACCTGAACACTGAAGCTTTCTTT. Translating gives CASSLMDLNTEAFF.

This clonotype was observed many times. The CDR3 region has the DNA TGTGCCAGCAGCCAAGACGCGCTAGCGGGAAACGAGCAGTACTTC. Translation: CASSQDALAGNEQYF. The chain carries TRBV3-1 and TRBJ2-7; 9 nucleotides agree with TRBD2. V was pared by 0 bases and J by 5 bases, with 5 bases of the junction left unmatched. CDR1 is LGHDT, CDR2 YNNKEL, per germline (reference sequence). The CDR3 spans 15 residues.

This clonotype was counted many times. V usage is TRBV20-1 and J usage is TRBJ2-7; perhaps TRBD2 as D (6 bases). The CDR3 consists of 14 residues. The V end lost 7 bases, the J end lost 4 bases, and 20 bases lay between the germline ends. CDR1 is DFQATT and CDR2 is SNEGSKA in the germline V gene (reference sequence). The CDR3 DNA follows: TGCAGTGTAGGTGGCGGGAAAAGGGAGTACGAGCAGTACTTC. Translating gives CSVGGGKREYEQYF.

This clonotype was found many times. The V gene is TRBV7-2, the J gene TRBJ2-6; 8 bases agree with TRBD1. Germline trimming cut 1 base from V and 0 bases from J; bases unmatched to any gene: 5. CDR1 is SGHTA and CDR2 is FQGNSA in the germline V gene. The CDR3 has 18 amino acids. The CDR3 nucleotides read TGTGCCAGCAGCTTAGAACGGACAGGGAACTCTGGGGCCAACGTCCTGACTTTC. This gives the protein CASSLERTGNSGANVLTF.

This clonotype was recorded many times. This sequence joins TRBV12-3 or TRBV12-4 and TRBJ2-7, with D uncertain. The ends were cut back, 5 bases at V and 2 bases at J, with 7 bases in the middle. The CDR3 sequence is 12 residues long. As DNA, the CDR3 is TGTGCCAGCAGTGTCAGAGCCTACGAGCAGTACTTC. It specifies CASSVRAYEQYF.

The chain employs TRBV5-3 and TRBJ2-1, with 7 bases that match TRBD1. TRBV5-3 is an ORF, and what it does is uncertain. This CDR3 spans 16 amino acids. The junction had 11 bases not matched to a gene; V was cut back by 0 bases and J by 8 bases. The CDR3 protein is CARSLDEGGRGDEQFF. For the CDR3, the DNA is TGTGCCAGAAGCTTGGATGAAGGGGGCAGGGGCGATGAGCAGTTCTTC.

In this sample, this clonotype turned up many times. In nucleotides, the CDR3 is TGTGCCAGCAGCCTACGGACAGGGTCTGGGGCCAACGTCCTGACTTTC. Translation: CASSLRTGSGANVLTF. The rearrangement joins TRBV7-8 to TRBJ2-6, with 8 bases matching TRBD1. J gave up 1 base and V 5 bases, and 4 bases lay outside the gene matches. This CDR3 region has 16 residues. Germline V gene lookup returns CDR1 SGHVS and CDR2 FQNEAQ.

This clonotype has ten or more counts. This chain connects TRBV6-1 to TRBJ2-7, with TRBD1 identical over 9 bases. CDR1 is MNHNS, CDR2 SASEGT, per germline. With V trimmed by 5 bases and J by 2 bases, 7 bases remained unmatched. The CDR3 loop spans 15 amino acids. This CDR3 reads CASSLTGGKTYEQYF. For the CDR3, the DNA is TGTGCCAGCAGTCTTACAGGGGGCAAGACCTACGAGCAGTACTTC.

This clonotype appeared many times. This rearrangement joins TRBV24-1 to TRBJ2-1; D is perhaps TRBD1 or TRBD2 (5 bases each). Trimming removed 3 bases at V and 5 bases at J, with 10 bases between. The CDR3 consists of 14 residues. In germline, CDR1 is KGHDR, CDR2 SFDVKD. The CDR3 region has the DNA TGTGCCACCAGTGATACCGGGACCAACAATGAGCAGTTCTTC. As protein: CATSDTGTNNEQFF.

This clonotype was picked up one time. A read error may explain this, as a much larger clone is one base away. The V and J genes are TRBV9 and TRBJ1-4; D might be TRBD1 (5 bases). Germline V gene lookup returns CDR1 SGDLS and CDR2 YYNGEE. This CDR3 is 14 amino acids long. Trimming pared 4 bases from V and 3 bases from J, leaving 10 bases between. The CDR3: CASSPGIANEKLFF. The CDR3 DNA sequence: TGTGCCAGCAGCCCAGGGATAGCTAATGAAAAACTGTTTTTT.

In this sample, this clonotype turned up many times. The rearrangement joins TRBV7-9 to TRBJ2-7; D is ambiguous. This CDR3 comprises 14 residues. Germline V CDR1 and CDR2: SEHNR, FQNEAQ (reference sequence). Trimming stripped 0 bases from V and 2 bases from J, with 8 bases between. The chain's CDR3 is CASSLAGDTYEQYF. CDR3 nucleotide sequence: TGTGCCAGCAGCTTAGCGGGTGATACCTACGAGCAGTACTTC.

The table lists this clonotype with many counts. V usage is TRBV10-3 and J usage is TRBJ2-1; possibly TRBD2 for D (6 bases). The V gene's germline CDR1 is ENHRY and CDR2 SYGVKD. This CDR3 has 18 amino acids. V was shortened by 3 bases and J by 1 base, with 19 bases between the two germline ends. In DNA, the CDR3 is TGTGCCATCAGTGACCAAGGACGGGACTCCCATTCCTACAATGAGCAGTTCTTC. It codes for CAISDQGRDSHSYNEQFF.

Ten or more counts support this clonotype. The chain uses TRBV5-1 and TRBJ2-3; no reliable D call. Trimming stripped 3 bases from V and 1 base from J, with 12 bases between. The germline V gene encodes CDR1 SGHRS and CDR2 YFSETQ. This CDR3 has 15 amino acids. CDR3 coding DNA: TGCGCCAGCAGCTCGGCGTATCCTGGCACAGATACGCAGTATTTT. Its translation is CASSSAYPGTDTQYF. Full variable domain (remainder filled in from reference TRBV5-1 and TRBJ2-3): KAGVTQTPRYLIKTRGQQVTLSCSPISGHRSVSWYQQTPGQGLQFLFEYFSETQRNKGNFPGRFSGRQFSNSRSEMNVSTLELGDSALYLCASSSAYPGTDTQYFGPGTRLTVL.

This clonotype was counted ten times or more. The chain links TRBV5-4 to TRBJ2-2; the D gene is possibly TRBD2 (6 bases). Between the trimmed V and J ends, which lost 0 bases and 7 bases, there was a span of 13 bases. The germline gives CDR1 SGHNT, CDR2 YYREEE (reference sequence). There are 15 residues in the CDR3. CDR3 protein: CASSLERTMVGELFF. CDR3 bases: TGTGCCAGCAGCTTGGAGCGGACTATGGTCGGGGAGCTGTTTTTT.

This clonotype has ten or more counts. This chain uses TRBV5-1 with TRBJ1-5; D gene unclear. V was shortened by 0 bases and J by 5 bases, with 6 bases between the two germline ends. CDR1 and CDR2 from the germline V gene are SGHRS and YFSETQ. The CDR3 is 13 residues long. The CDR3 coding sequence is TGCGCCAGCAGCTTGGCTGAGCATCAGCCCCAGCATTTT. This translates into CASSLAEHQPQHF.

The CDR3 DNA reads as TGCGCCAGCAGGTTGCGGGGGGGCCTCGGCACCGGGGAGCTGTTTTTT. This encodes CASRLRGGLGTGELFF. The V call is TRBV5-1, the J call TRBJ2-2; 9 bases match TRBD2. J gave up 4 bases and V 5 bases, and 9 bases lay outside the gene matches. This CDR3 has 16 residues. In germline, CDR1 is SGHRS, CDR2 YFSETQ.

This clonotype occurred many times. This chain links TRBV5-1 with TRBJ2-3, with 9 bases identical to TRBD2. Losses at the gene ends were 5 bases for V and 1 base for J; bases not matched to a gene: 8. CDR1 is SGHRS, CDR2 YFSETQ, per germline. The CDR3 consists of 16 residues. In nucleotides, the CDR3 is TGCGCCAGCAGTCCTAGCGGGAAGGTCGGCACAGATACGCAGTATTTT. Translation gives CASSPSGKVGTDTQYF.